This T cell receptor beta chain was found in a study of vaccination effects on CD4 cells after COVID-19. Study findings and constraints: Long after vaccination, the clones induced by infection and by vaccine shrank markedly in size.

V lost 5 bases and J 6 bases, leaving 13 bases between the germline ends. CDR3 length equals 13 residues. Germline-derived CDR1 and CDR2 are MNHEY and SVGEGT. Within the ViraFEST assay, antigen-specific CD4+ T cells underwent expansion with viral peptide pools prior to sequencing. CD4+ T cells were isolated after 10 days of culture. None of these healthy vaccinees had been infected with SARS-CoV-2 before vaccination. Peptides at around 9.9 ug/ml and IL-2 at about 9.3 IU/ml were added to two million PBMC per well. Comments on this clone: Its antigen is not identified.

Using immunoSEQ multiplex PCR, the repertoire was profiled, and TCRdb retains in-frame clones only, with some absent. Of some 41,000 clones listed, roughly 79% are singletons. This TCR came from a human donor who received a COVID-19 vaccine. The genes are TRBV6-2 or TRBV6-3 and TRBJ1-2; D not certain. The sequencing here drew on CD4+ T cells from PBMCs cultured with SARS-CoV-2 spike peptides, taken before COVID-19 vaccination. CDR3 coding DNA: TGTGCCAGCAGTGGCTTAGCGGCGGATGGCTACACCTTC. Protein product: CASSGLAADGYTF.